This TCR beta chain was identified in a study of T-cell reconstitution after alpha-beta-depleted transplantation in children. Unique molecular identifiers were used in preparing the TCRbeta library. TCRdb ran MiXCR on the PCR reads and lists one entry per CDR3 protein. The data contain about 540,000 distinct CDR3 sequences, around 18% of them singletons. This sequence was found in a human donor who donated a stem cell graft to a child with acute lymphoblastic leukemia. The sample in question was PBMCs from the stem cell graft donor, obtained from the stem cell graft.

CDR3 nucleotide sequence: TGCGCCAGCAGCCCCGGGACTAGCAATGAGCAGTTCTTC. It encodes CASSPGTSNEQFF. The chain employs TRBV5-1 and TRBJ2-1; 8 nucleotides match TRBD2. Looked up from germline, CDR1 is SGHRS and CDR2 is YFSETQ. Trimming cost V 4 bases and J 6 bases; bases outside gene matches: 3. The CDR3 sequence is 13 residues long.